The next 6 T cell receptor beta chains were all read from a single sample in a study of cytomegalovirus exposure and HLA in healthy donors. Use of 60 Vbeta and 13 Jbeta primers characterized the PCR. TCRdb keeps only in-frame clones here, not all; method: immunoSEQ multiplex PCR. The table has about 70,000 clones, 74% seen once. Material: PBMCs. These receptors were taken from a woman in her sixties or seventies in good health and CMV-seropositive.

The rearrangement links TRBV6-6 to TRBJ1-2; the match to TRBD1 covers 9 bases. Germline CDR1 is MNHNY and CDR2 is SVGAGI (reference sequence). After removal of 7 bases from V and 5 bases from J, the junction contained 5 bases not matched to a gene. The CDR3 is 13 residues long. CDR3 residues: CASTTDRGYGYTF. Here the CDR3 DNA reads TGTGCCAGCACCACCGACAGGGGGTATGGCTACACCTTC.

This chain links TRBV7-2 with TRBJ2-3; 13 positions match TRBD2. The CDR3 consists of 16 residues. Looked up from germline, CDR1 is SGHTA and CDR2 is FQGNSA. V was clipped by 1 base and J by 8 bases; unmatched bases: 6. CDR3 amino acids: CASSLEGLAGPATQYF. The CDR3 DNA follows: TGTGCCAGCAGCTTAGAGGGACTAGCGGGGCCCGCTACGCAGTATTTT.

This clone was counted a few times. The chain links TRBV6-6 to TRBJ1-1; D uncertain. CDR3 length: 10 residues. V dropped 7 bases and J dropped 7 bases, with 7 bases sitting between them. Germline lookup yields CDR1 MNHNY and CDR2 SVGAGI (reference sequence). The CDR3 region has the DNA TGTGCCAGCACCCAGTATGAAGCTTTCTTT. Translation gives CASTQYEAFF.

The genes are TRBV5-1 and TRBJ2-3, with TRBD2 matching 7 bases. The CDR3 has 15 residues. Trimming at V came to 5 bases and at J to 2 bases, leaving 8 bases not matched to a gene. CDR1 and CDR2 (germline): SGHRS, YFSETQ. The CDR3 is CASSLPGTTTDTQYF. The CDR3 region has the DNA TGCGCCAGCAGTTTACCGGGGACTACCACAGATACGCAGTATTTT.

The CDR3 loop is CSAQTRANTGELFF. The CDR3 DNA reads as TGCAGCGCCCAGACTAGAGCGAACACCGGGGAGCTGTTTTTT. The V call is TRBV29-1, the J call TRBJ2-2, with a tentative D call TRBD2 (6 bases). CDR1 and CDR2 (germline): SQVTM, ANQGSEA. The CDR3 spans 14 residues. V was pared by 7 bases and J by 0 bases, with 12 bases between.

The V gene is TRBV2, the J gene TRBJ2-3; D uncertain. CDR3 length equals 12 residues. CDR1 is SNHLY, CDR2 FYNNEI, per germline. V lost 6 bases to trimming and J lost 8 bases, with 12 bases between them. The CDR3 loop is CASRPTTGTQYF. The CDR3 nucleotides read TGTGCCAGCAGGCCTACGACGGGTACGCAGTATTTT.